A selection of T cell receptor beta chains follows, all from one sample in a study of blood T cell repertoires in COVID-19. Produced via immunoSEQ multiplex PCR; TCRdb's table is partial and in-frame only. The data contain 180,000 or so clones, nearly 90% of them singletons. The sample was PBMCs or T cells enriched from blood (not recorded which). The receptors here all came from a woman between 40 and 55 years old with acute COVID-19. The CDR3 runs from the conserved cysteine through the conserved F or W. The D gene is left open where the match is weak. Clone size is not always given. Where it is, it says once, few, many or a class for expanded clones.

clone_size j_call v_call d_call cdr3_nt cdr3_aa
. TRBJ2-1 TRBV15 TRBD2 TGTGCCACCAGCAGAATTCCGGGACTAGGCTACAATGAGCAGTTCTTC CATSRIPGLGYNEQFF
. TRBJ2-2 TRBV5-6 TRBD1 TGTGCCAGCAGCTTGGCCGGGACAGGGGTTCGGACCGGGGAGCTGTTTTTT CASSLAGTGVRTGELFF
once TRBJ1-4 TRBV4-1 . TGCGCCAGCAGCCAAGGTCCTTTTGCAACTAATGAAAAACTGTTTTTT CASSQGPFATNEKLFF
. TRBJ2-7 TRBV28 . TGTGCCAGCAGTTGGGAGAACTCCTACGAGCAGTACTTC CASSWENSYEQYF
. TRBJ1-5 TRBV5-1 . TGCGCCAGCAGCTTGAGCTCAGGGAATCAGCCCCAGCATTTT CASSLSSGNQPQHF
. TRBJ2-5 TRBV7-3 TRBD1 TGTGCCAGCAGCCCCGGACAGGGCCCTCGGGGGGAGACCCAGTACTTC CASSPGQGPRGETQYF
. TRBJ2-5 TRBV3-1/TRBV3-2 TRBD2 TGTGCCAGCAGCCAAGATTACCTAGCGGGAAAGGCACAAGAGACCCAGTACTTC CASSQDYLAGKAQETQYF
. TRBJ1-1 TRBV19 . TGTGCCAGTAATCCGGGACACCTTTACACTGAAGCTTTCTTT CASNPGHLYTEAFF
once TRBJ2-1 TRBV28 . TGTGCCAGCACAAGGGGGGGTCGGGAAAATGAGCAGTTCTTC CASTRGGRENEQFF
. TRBJ2-7 TRBV29-1 . TGCAGCGTTGAAGAACCCTCGGGCAGGGCGGAGTACGAGCAGTACTTC CSVEEPSGRAEYEQYF
few TRBJ1-6 TRBV7-9 TRBD1 TGTGCCAGCAGCCTAGGGAACAGGGGTAGTTCACCCCTCCACTTT CASSLGNRGSSPLHF
. TRBJ2-3 TRBV15 TRBD1 TGTGCCACCAGCGCGTTAGGGGGCGCAGATACGCAGTATTTT CATSALGGADTQYF
. TRBJ1-1 TRBV29-1 . TGCAGCGTTGATCCCAGGGGAGGGCTCGATGAAGCTTTCTTT CSVDPRGGLDEAFF
once TRBJ2-5 TRBV19 TRBD2 TGTGCCAGTAGGCCAACCGGGACTAGCTGGGAGACCCAGTACTTC CASRPTGTSWETQYF
. TRBJ1-1 TRBV19 TRBD1 TGTGCCAGTAGTATAGATACCCCCACAGGGGGGCTGGGAACTGAAGCTTTCTTT CASSIDTPTGGLGTEAFF
. TRBJ2-1 TRBV5-1 TRBD1 TGCGCCAGCAGCTTGGGGGGACAGGGGTACAATGAGCAGTTCTTC CASSLGGQGYNEQFF
. TRBJ2-1 TRBV29-1 TRBD1 TGCAGCTTCCTAGGGGACAGGGGCAACAATGAGCAGTTCTTC CSFLGDRGNNEQFF
. TRBJ1-6 TRBV27 . TGTGCCAGCAGTCCCGGACAAAGATCACCCCTCCACTTT CASSPGQRSPLHF
. TRBJ1-2 TRBV6-2/TRBV6-3 . TGTGCCAGCAGTTACCGGACAGCTTATGGCTACACCTTC CASSYRTAYGYTF
. TRBJ1-6 TRBV3-1/TRBV3-2 TRBD1 TGTGCCAGCAGCCAACGGCCTGGGACAGGGGGTAAAAATTCACCCCTCCACTTT CASSQRPGTGGKNSPLHF
. TRBJ2-5 TRBV7-8 TRBD2 TGTGCCAGCAGCTTAGTTGCGGGGGAGGGTGAGACCCAGTACTTC CASSLVAGEGETQYF
. TRBJ2-1 TRBV3-1/TRBV3-2 . TGTGCCAGCAGCCAAGATGACTACGCGGGGGCCCCCCTGTTCTTC CASSQDDYAGAPLFF
. TRBJ2-7 TRBV19 . TGTGCCAGTAGTATAACCAGCTCCTACGAGCAGTACTTC CASSITSSYEQYF
. TRBJ1-6 TRBV6-5 TRBD1 TGTGCCAGCAGTTCTACAGGGGGCGGTTCACCCCTCCACTTT CASSSTGGGSPLHF
. TRBJ1-2 TRBV25-1 . TGTGCCAGCAGTGGCAGTAACTATGGCTACACCTTC CASSGSNYGYTF
. TRBJ1-2 TRBV7-6 TRBD1 TGTGCCAGCAGCCTGGACAGGGGGCGGAATGGCTACACCTTC CASSLDRGRNGYTF
. TRBJ1-5 TRBV6-1 TRBD1 TGTGCCAGCAGTGAATGGGGAAACAGGGGCCAACGCCTAAGGTATCAGCCCCAGCATTTT CASSEWGNRGQRLRYQPQHF
once TRBJ1-1 TRBV24-1 . TGTGCCACCAGTGACCGGGACTCAAGGAACACTGAAGCTTTCTTT CATSDRDSRNTEAFF
. TRBJ2-5 TRBV9 TRBD2 TGTGCCAGCAGCCCCCTAGCGGCAATGTACCAAGAGACCCAGTACTTC CASSPLAAMYQETQYF
. TRBJ2-3 TRBV3-1/TRBV3-2 TRBD2 TGTGCCAGCAGCCAAGATCTTGCTCTAGCGGGAGGGGGATGGGGCACAGATACGCAGTATTTT CASSQDLALAGGGWGTDTQYF
. TRBJ2-1 TRBV29-1 . TGCAGCGTTGAACGAGGCTACAATGAGCAGTTCTTC CSVERGYNEQFF
few TRBJ1-1 TRBV6-2/TRBV6-3 . TGTGCCAGCAGTTCAGGGTACACTGAAGCTTTCTTT CASSSGYTEAFF
. TRBJ2-5 TRBV28 . TGTGCCAGCATGGGCAAAGAGACCCAGTACTTC CASMGKETQYF
. TRBJ2-3 TRBV9 . TGTGCCAGCAGCCCCCGAGGATCTAGCACAGATACGCAGTATTTT CASSPRGSSTDTQYF
. TRBJ2-3 TRBV27 . TGTGCCAGCAGTTTATCGCCTATTCTCACAGATACGCAGTATTTT CASSLSPILTDTQYF
. TRBJ2-7 TRBV5-1 TRBD2 TGCGCCAGCAGCCAGAGCGTTAGCGGGGGCTCCTACGAGCAGTACTTC CASSQSVSGGSYEQYF
. TRBJ2-5 TRBV30 TRBD1 TGTGCCTGGACCGGGACAGGGAGTTTCCAAGAGACCCAGTACTTC CAWTGTGSFQETQYF
. TRBJ2-2 TRBV5-6 . TGTGCCAGCAGCTTCGCGGTCAACACCGGGGAGCTGTTTTTT CASSFAVNTGELFF
. TRBJ1-2 TRBV28 TRBD1 TGTGCCAGCAGTGTCTCAGGGGGGAACTATGGCTACACCTTC CASSVSGGNYGYTF
. TRBJ1-2 TRBV5-4 . TGTGCCAGCAGCTCACGTGGGGGCGGACTCTATGGCTACACCTTC CASSSRGGGLYGYTF
. TRBJ2-5 TRBV6-4 . TGTGCCAGCAGTGGAAAAGAAAGGGAGAATGAAGAGACCCAGTACTTC CASSGKERENEETQYF
. TRBJ2-3 TRBV18 . TGTGCCAGCTCACCAGTCAGCGGCTTCTCCCCCACAGATACGCAGTATTTT CASSPVSGFSPTDTQYF
. TRBJ2-3 TRBV18 TRBD1 TGTGCCAGCTCACCAAAACAGGGGGCTGGTACAGATACGCAGTATTTT CASSPKQGAGTDTQYF
. TRBJ2-3 TRBV24-1 . TGTGCCACCAGTGATTTGTCAGGGTCAGATACGCAGTATTTT CATSDLSGSDTQYF
. TRBJ2-3 TRBV28 TRBD2 TGTGCCAGCAGTTTACCCCTAGCGGGGGACACAGATACGCAGTATTTT CASSLPLAGDTDTQYF
. TRBJ2-7 TRBV11-3 TRBD2 TGTGCCAGCAGCTCCAGTAGCGGGGGGGGCCACGAGCAGTACTTC CASSSSSGGGHEQYF
. TRBJ1-2 TRBV11-2 . TGTGCCAGCAGCTTAGGAAGGGGTACAGTCTCTAACTATGGCTACACCTTC CASSLGRGTVSNYGYTF
. TRBJ2-7 TRBV30 . TGTGCCTGGAGTGTACTGGCCTACGAGCAGTACTTC CAWSVLAYEQYF
. TRBJ2-3 TRBV19 TRBD2 TGTGCCAGTAGTATTATTTGGACTAGCGGGGGGGCAGATACGCAGTATTTT CASSIIWTSGGADTQYF
. TRBJ1-3 TRBV19 TRBD1 TGTGCCAGTGCCGGGACAGGGCCTGGAAACACCATATATTTT CASAGTGPGNTIYF
. TRBJ2-5 TRBV28 TRBD1 TGTGCCAGCAGCTATACAGACAGGGCAGAGACCCAGTACTTC CASSYTDRAETQYF
. TRBJ1-2 TRBV9 TRBD1 TGTGCCAGCAGCACACTCCCCAGGGGGCCCAACTATGGCTACACCTTC CASSTLPRGPNYGYTF
. TRBJ2-5 TRBV30 TRBD2 TGTGCCTTCCAGGGGGTAGCGGGGGAATCACGAGGGACCCAGTACTTC CAFQGVAGESRGTQYF
. TRBJ2-1 TRBV7-2 . TGTGCCAGTAGTACTAGCTCCTACAATGAGCAGTTCTTC CASSTSSYNEQFF